The rows below give T cell receptor beta chains drawn from one sample of a study of cytomegalovirus exposure and HLA in healthy donors. Profiled with immunoSEQ multiplex PCR; TCRdb holds only in-frame clones, not every one. The sample gives under 200,000 clones, approximately 86% of which show up once; roughly 1.5% is in the top ten. Sequencing was carried out using PBMCs. These receptors were obtained from a male donor in good health and CMV-seronegative. Both conserved end residues are part of each CDR3. The order of the fields is J gene, clone size, CDR3 length, V gene, D gene, CDR3 DNA, CDR3 protein. The D gene is left open where the match is weak. For some rows the clone size is stated as once, few or many, or as a class when expanded; others skip it.

>TRBJ2-1|.|15|TRBV9|.
TGTGCCAGCAGCGAACTAGATTCCCCCTACAATGAGCAGTTCTTC
CASSELDSPYNEQFF
>TRBJ2-1|.|16|TRBV29-1|.
TGCAGCGTCAAGGCGGGGGCGAGGAGCTCCTACAATGAGCAGTTCTTC
CSVKAGARSSYNEQFF
>TRBJ1-1|.|13|TRBV13|.
TGTGCCAGCAGCTACCGGACAAACACTGAAGCTTTCTTT
CASSYRTNTEAFF
>TRBJ2-1|.|15|TRBV10-3|TRBD1
TGTGCCATCAGACCACCGGGACAGGGCAGGGGTGAGCAGTTCTTC
CAIRPPGQGRGEQFF
>TRBJ2-1|once|15|TRBV7-9|.
TGTGCCAGCAGCTTACGGGGGAGCTCCTACAATGAGCAGTTCTTC
CASSLRGSSYNEQFF
>TRBJ1-5|.|15|TRBV5-1|.
TGCGCCAGCAGCTTGGACAGTTATGGCAATCAGCCCCAGCATTTT
CASSLDSYGNQPQHF
>TRBJ2-5|.|16|TRBV7-2|.
TGTGCCAGCAGCTTAGCGGGGGGGCAGGGCTGGGAGACCCAGTACTTC
CASSLAGGQGWETQYF
>TRBJ1-2|.|14|TRBV28|TRBD1
TGTGCCAGCAGTTGGGGACAGGGGAACTATGGCTACACCTTC
CASSWGQGNYGYTF
>TRBJ2-3|few|14|TRBV11-3|.
TGTGCCAGCAGCTTAGCCGACAGCTCAGATACGCAGTATTTT
CASSLADSSDTQYF
>TRBJ2-7|.|15|TRBV19|TRBD1
TGTGCCAGTAGTATGGTGTGGGACAGCTCCTACGAGCAGTACTTC
CASSMVWDSSYEQYF
>TRBJ2-3|few|14|TRBV19|.
TGTGCCAGTAGTATCCGCCAGGGCGGAGATACGCAGTATTTT
CASSIRQGGDTQYF
>TRBJ2-7|.|15|TRBV28|.
TGTGCCAGCAGTTCCCCTCCGATTAGCGACTACGAGCAGTACTTC
CASSSPPISDYEQYF
>TRBJ2-3|.|18|TRBV9|TRBD2
TGTGCCAGCAGCTCCGGGACTAGCGGGAGGACTAGCACAGATACGCAGTATTTT
CASSSGTSGRTSTDTQYF
>TRBJ2-7|once|15|TRBV9|.
TGTGCCAGCAGCGTAGCGACAGTGCCGTCCTACGAGCAGTACTTC
CASSVATVPSYEQYF
>TRBJ2-3|once|14|TRBV4-3|.
TGCGCCAGCTCCACGGCGCTAGCAACAGATACGCAGTATTTT
CASSTALATDTQYF
>TRBJ2-1|.|18|TRBV12-5|.
TGTGCTAGTGGTTTGGTCGAGGGGGAGCTCATATCCTACAATGAGCAGTTCTTC
CASGLVEGELISYNEQFF
>TRBJ1-2|.|14|TRBV7-9|.
TGTGCCAGCACCAAGGGGGGGCTTAACTATGGCTACACCTTC
CASTKGGLNYGYTF
>TRBJ2-7|.|16|TRBV28|TRBD2
TGTGCCAGCAGTCGCCCGGGACTAGCGGCCTCCTACGAGCAGTACTTC
CASSRPGLAASYEQYF
>TRBJ2-7|.|13|TRBV19|TRBD1
TGTGCCACCGAGAGGACAGGTTCCTACGAGCAGTACTTC
CATERTGSYEQYF
>TRBJ2-7|.|13|TRBV27|TRBD2
TGTGCCAGCAGGCTAGCGGGAGGCTACGAGCAGTACTTC
CASRLAGGYEQYF
>TRBJ1-2|.|12|TRBV28|.
TGTGCCAGCAGTCCCGGGTGGTATGGCTACACCTTC
CASSPGWYGYTF
>TRBJ2-7|.|14|TRBV27|TRBD1
TGTGCCAGCAGTTTATGGGGCAGGGGGTACGAGCAGTACTTC
CASSLWGRGYEQYF
>TRBJ2-7|.|14|TRBV6-5|TRBD1
TGTGCCAGCACCCCGGGACAGGGCTATTACGAGCAGTACTTC
CASTPGQGYYEQYF
>TRBJ2-1|.|15|TRBV7-3|TRBD2
TGTGCCAGCAGCTTTGGGCTAGCGGCTTACAATGAGCAGTTCTTC
CASSFGLAAYNEQFF
>TRBJ2-7|.|16|TRBV27|TRBD2
TGTGCCAGCAGTTCACCCTCGGGAGGGGGGGCCTACGAGCAGTACTTC
CASSSPSGGGAYEQYF
>TRBJ1-1|few|15|TRBV30|.
TGTGCCTGGAGTGTACCCGCAGCGACGAACACTGAAGCTTTCTTT
CAWSVPAATNTEAFF
>TRBJ2-7|.|13|TRBV6-6|TRBD1
TGTGCCAGCAGTCCAGGGACAGGGGCCGAGCAGTACTTC
CASSPGTGAEQYF
>TRBJ1-6|.|14|TRBV29-1|.
TGCAGCGTGTTGTCCACAGGTTCCGATGGGCCCCTCCACTTT
CSVLSTGSDGPLHF
>TRBJ2-1|.|15|TRBV9|TRBD2
TGTGCCAGCAGCGCCGGACTAGGATCCTACAATGAGCAGTTCTTC
CASSAGLGSYNEQFF
>TRBJ1-4|.|14|TRBV6-5|.
TGTGCCAGCAGTCGACAGCAAATGAATGAAAAACTGTTTTTT
CASSRQQMNEKLFF
>TRBJ1-2|.|13|TRBV6-5|.
TGTGCCAGCAGTTACCAGGGGAACTATGGCTACACCTTC
CASSYQGNYGYTF
>TRBJ2-7|.|13|TRBV7-2|.
TGTGCCAGCAGCACGAGACTAGCCTACGAGCAGTACTTC
CASSTRLAYEQYF
>TRBJ2-7|.|13|TRBV10-3|.
TGTGCCATCAGTGAGTCATTCGGGTACGAGCAGTACTTC
CAISESFGYEQYF
>TRBJ1-3|.|13|TRBV28|.
TGTGCCTGTGCGGAGATTTCTGGAAACACCATATATTTT
CACAEISGNTIYF
>TRBJ2-7|.|14|TRBV10-3|.
TGTGCCATCAGAGGAAGTGGAGGGTTTAACGAGCAGTACTTC
CAIRGSGGFNEQYF
>TRBJ2-3|.|16|TRBV13|.
TGTGCCAGCAGCCTCCGCTCGACAGGACGCACAGATACGCAGTATTTT
CASSLRSTGRTDTQYF
>TRBJ2-7|.|13|TRBV27|TRBD1
TGTGCCAGCAGCGACAGGGCTTCCTACGAGCAGTACTTC
CASSDRASYEQYF
>TRBJ2-1|.|11|TRBV20-1|.
TGCAGTGCTACCAGGGGCGATGAGCAGTTCTTC
CSATRGDEQFF
>TRBJ2-2|.|11|TRBV7-9|.
TGTGCCAGCCTGTCTCCCGGGGAGCTGTTTTTT
CASLSPGELFF
>TRBJ2-7|few|16|TRBV7-6|TRBD1
TGTGCCAGCAGCTTGGGATGGGACAGGAGGTTGGACGAGCAGTACTTC
CASSLGWDRRLDEQYF
>TRBJ1-2|.|14|TRBV5-1|.
TGCGCCAGCAGGGAGAGACTGCTCGAATATGGCTACACCTTC
CASRERLLEYGYTF
>TRBJ2-7|once|15|TRBV10-3|.
TGTGCCATCAGTGAGGGGGCCGGTCACTCCTACGAGCAGTACTTC
CAISEGAGHSYEQYF
>TRBJ2-3|.|14|TRBV29-1|.
TGCAGCGTGTATCTCGGGACACTGACAGATACGCAGTATTTT
CSVYLGTLTDTQYF
>TRBJ2-1|.|16|TRBV5-1|TRBD2
TGCGCCAGCAGCTTGTTAGGGCTAGCGGGGGTCAATGAGCAGTTCTTC
CASSLLGLAGVNEQFF
>TRBJ2-7|.|16|TRBV28|TRBD1
TGTGCCAGCAGTCTCCCCACAGGGGGCATCCCCTACGAGCAGTACTTC
CASSLPTGGIPYEQYF